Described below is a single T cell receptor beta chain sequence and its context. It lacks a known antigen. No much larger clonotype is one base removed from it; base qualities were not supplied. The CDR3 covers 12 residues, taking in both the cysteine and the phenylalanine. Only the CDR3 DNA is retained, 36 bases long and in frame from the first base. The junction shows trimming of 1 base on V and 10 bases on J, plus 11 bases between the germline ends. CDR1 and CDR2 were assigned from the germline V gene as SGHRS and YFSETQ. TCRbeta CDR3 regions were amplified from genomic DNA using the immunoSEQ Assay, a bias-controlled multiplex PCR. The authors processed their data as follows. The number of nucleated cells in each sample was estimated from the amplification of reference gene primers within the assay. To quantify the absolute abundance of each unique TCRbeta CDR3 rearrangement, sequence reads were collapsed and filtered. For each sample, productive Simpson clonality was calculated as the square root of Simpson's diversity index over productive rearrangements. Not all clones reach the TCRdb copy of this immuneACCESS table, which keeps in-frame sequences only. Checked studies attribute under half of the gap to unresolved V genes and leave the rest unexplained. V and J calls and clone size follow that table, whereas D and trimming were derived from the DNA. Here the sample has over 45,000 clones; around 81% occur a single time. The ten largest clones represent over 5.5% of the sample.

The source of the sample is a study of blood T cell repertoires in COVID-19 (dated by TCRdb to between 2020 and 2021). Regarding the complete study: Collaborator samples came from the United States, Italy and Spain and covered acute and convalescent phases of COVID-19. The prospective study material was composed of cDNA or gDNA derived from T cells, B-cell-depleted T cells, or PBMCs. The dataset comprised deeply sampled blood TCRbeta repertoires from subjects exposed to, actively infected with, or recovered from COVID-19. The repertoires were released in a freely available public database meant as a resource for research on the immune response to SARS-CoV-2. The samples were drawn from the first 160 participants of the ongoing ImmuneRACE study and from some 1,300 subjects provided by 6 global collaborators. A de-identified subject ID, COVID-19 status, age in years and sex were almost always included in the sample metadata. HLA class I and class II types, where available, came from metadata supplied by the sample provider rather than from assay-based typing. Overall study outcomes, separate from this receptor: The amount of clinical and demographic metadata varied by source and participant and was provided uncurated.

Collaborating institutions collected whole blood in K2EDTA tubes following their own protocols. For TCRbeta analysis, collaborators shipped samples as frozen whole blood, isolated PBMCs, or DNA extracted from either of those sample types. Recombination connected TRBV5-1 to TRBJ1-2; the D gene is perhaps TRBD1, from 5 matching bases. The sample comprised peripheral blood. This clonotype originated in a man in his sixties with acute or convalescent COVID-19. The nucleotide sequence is TGCGCCAGCAGCTTGAACGAACAGGCCTACACCTTC. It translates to CASSLNEQAYTF.